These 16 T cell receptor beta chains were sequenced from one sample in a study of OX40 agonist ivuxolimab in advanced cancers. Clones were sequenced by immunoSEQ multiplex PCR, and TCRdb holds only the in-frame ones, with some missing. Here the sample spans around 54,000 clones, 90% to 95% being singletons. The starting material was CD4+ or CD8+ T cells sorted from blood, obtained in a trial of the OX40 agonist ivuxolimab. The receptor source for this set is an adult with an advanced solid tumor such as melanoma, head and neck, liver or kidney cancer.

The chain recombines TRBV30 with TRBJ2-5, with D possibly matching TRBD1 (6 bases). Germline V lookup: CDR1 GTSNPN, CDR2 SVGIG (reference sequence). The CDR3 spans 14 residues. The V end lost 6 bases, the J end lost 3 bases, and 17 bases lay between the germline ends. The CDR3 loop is CACPSAGDEETQYF. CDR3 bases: TGTGCCTGCCCCTCCGCAGGGGATGAAGAGACCCAGTACTTC.

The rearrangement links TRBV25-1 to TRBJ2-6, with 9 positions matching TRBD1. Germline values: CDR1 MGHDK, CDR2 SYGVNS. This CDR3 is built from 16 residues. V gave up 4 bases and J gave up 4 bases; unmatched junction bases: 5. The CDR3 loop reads CASSAGTGSGANVLTF. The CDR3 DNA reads TGTGCCAGCAGTGCTGGGACAGGGAGCGGGGCCAACGTCCTGACTTTC. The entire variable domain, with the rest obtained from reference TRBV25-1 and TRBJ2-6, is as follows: EADIYQTPRYLVIGTGKKITLECSQTMGHDKMYWYQQDPGMELHLIHYSYGVNSTEKGDLSSESTVSRIRTEHFPLTLESARPSHTSQYLCASSAGTGSGANVLTFGAGSRLTVL.

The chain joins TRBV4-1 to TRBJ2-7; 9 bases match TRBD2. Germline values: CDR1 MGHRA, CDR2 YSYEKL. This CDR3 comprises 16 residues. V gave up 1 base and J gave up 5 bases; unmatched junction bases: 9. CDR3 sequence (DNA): TGCGCCAGCAGCCAAGTTTCTAGCGGGGAGGTCGACGAGCAGTACTTC. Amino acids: CASSQVSSGEVDEQYF.

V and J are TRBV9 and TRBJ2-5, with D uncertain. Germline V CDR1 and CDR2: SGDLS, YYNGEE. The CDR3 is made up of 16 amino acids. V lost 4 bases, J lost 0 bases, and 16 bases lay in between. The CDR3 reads CASSLDATRYQETQYF. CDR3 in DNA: TGTGCCAGCAGCCTCGATGCTACCCGGTACCAAGAGACCCAGTACTTC. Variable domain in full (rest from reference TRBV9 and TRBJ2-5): DSGVTQTPKHLITATGQRVTLRCSPRSGDLSVYWYQQSLDQGLQFLIQYYNGEERAKGNILERFSAQQFPDLHSELNLSSLELGDSALYFCASSLDATRYQETQYFGPGTRLLVL.

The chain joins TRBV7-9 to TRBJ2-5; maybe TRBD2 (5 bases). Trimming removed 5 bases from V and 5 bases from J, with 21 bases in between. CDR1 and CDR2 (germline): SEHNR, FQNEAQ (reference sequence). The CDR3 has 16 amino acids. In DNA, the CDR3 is TGTGCCAGCAGCAGACTACTAGGTTCGGTTGTGGAGACCCAGTACTTC. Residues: CASSRLLGSVVETQYF.

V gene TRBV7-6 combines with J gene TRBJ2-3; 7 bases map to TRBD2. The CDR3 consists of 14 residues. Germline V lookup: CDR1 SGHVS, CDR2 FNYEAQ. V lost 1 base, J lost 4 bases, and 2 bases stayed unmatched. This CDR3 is CASSLGGGPDTQYF. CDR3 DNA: TGTGCCAGCAGCTTAGGGGGAGGGCCAGATACGCAGTATTTT.

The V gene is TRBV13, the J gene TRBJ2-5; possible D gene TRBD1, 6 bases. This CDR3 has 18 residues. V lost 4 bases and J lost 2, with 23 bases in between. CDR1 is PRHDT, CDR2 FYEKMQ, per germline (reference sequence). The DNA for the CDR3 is TGTGCCAGCAGCTCCCTAAGTGGTCTGACAGGTCATCAAGAGACCCAGTACTTC. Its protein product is CASSSLSGLTGHQETQYF. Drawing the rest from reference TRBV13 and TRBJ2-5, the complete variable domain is AAGVIQSPRHLIKEKRETATLKCYPIPRHDTVYWYQQGPGQDPQFLISFYEKMQSDKGSIPDRFSAQQFSDYHSELNMSSLELGDSALYFCASSSLSGLTGHQETQYFGPGTRLLVL.

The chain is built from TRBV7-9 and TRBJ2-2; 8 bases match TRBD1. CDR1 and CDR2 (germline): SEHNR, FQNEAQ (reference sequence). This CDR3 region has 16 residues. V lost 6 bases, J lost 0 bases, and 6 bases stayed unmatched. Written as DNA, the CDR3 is TGTGCCAGCAGTCTACCGGGACAGGCGAACACCGGGGAGCTGTTTTTT. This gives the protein CASSLPGQANTGELFF.

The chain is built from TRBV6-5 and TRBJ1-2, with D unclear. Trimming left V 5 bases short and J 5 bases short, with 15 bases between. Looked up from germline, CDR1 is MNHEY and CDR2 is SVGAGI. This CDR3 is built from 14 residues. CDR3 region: CASSTSGGIYGYTF. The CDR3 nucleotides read TGTGCCAGCAGTACCTCGGGAGGGATTTATGGCTACACCTTC.

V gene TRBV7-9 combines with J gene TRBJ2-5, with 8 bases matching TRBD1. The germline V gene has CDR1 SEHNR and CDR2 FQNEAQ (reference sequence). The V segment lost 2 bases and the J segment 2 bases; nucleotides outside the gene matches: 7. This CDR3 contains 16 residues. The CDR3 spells CASSLKPGGSQETQYF. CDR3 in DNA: TGTGCCAGCAGCTTAAAACCAGGGGGCTCTCAAGAGACCCAGTACTTC.

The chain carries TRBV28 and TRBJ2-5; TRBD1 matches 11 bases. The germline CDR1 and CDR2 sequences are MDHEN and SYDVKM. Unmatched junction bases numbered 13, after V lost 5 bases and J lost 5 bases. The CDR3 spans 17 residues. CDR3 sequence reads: CASSALPGTGGDETQYF. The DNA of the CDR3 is TGTGCCAGCAGTGCGCTACCGGGGACAGGGGGGGACGAGACCCAGTACTTC.

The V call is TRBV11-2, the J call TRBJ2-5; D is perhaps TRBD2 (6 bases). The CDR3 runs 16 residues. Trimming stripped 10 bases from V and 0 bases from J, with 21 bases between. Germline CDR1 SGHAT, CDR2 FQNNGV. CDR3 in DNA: TGTGCCACCGGGAGAATTAGCGGTAGGAACCAAGAGACCCAGTACTTC. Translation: CATGRISGRNQETQYF.

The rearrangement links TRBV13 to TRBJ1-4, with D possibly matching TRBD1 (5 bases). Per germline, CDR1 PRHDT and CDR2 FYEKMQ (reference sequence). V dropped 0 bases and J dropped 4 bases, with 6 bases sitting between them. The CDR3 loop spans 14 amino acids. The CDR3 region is CASSLGQGNEKLFF. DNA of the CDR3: TGTGCCAGCAGCTTAGGGCAGGGTAATGAAAAACTGTTTTTT. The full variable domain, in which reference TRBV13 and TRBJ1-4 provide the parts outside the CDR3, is AAGVIQSPRHLIKEKRETATLKCYPIPRHDTVYWYQQGPGQDPQFLISFYEKMQSDKGSIPDRFSAQQFSDYHSELNMSSLELGDSALYFCASSLGQGNEKLFFGSGTQLSVL.

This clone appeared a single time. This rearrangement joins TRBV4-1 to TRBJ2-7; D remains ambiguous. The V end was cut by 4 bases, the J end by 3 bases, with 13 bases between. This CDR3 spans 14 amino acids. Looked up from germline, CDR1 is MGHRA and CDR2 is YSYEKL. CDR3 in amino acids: CASSPVDGFYEQYF. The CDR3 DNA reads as TGCGCCAGCAGCCCCGTGGACGGATTCTACGAGCAGTACTTC.

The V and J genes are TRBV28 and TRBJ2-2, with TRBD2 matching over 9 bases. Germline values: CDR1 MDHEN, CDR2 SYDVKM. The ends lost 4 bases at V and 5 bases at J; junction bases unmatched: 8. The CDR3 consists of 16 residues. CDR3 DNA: TGTGCCAGCAGTTCCCCCGGGACTAGCTGGACCGGGGAGCTGTTTTTT. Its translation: CASSSPGTSWTGELFF.

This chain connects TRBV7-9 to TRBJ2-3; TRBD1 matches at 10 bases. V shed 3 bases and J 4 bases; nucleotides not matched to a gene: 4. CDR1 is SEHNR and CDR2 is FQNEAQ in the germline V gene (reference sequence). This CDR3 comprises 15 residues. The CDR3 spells CASSLTGGAADTQYF. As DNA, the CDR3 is TGTGCCAGCAGCTTGACAGGGGGCGCGGCAGATACGCAGTATTTT.